The TCR beta chain described here comes from a study of CD8+CD57+ T cells in acquired aplastic anemia listed by TCRdb under 2018. With regard to the full study: On average, sorted CD4+ and CD8+ cells yielded approximately 3 ug of extracted DNA, with a range of roughly 0.18 to 30 ug. CD8+CD57+ expansion was defined as frequency above the mean frequency observed in healthy subjects. Study-wide findings and limitations: Fewer than 30 CD8+ CDR3 sequences were found in both patients and controls but appeared to be highly expressed in patients and within the immunodominant clones of the patients. Patients and healthy controls showed no significant difference in CD8+ Simpson's diversity (P=0.060).

Comments on this clonotype: Its antigen is still unknown. The record has no base qualities; no much larger clone is one base away.

Trimming leaves V shorter by 1 base and J shorter by 3 bases, with the junction holding 6 bases beyond the gene matches. As encoded in the germline V gene (reference sequence), CDR1 is DFQATT while CDR2 is SNEGSKA. The CDR3 contains 14 residues, cysteine and phenylalanine counted. Only the CDR3 DNA stays, 42 bases, in frame from base 1. Expansion of CD8+CD57+ cells had been shown by flow cytometry in the patients chosen for sequencing. All patients had severe acquired aplastic anemia diagnosed by International Study of Aplastic Anemia and Agranulocytosis and Camitta criteria. No patient had received any therapy when blood was sampled. The study deep-sequenced TCR repertoires of sorted CD4+ and CD8+ blood T cells from severe aplastic anemia patients and healthy subjects. Patients were enrolled in the USA under clinicaltrials.gov protocols 00001620, 01623167, 00001397, 00071045, 00081523 and 00961064. Ficoll-Paque density gradient centrifugation was used to isolate peripheral blood mononuclear cells. CD4+ and CD8+ T cells were sorted by FACS or magnetic beads before DNA extraction.

TCR beta VDJ combination and CDR3 sequence profiling used genomic DNA as the template. An Illumina HiSeq 2000 was the platform used for TCR repertoire sequencing. Concerning the study's data processing: TRBV/TRBJ rearrangement plots, CDR3 size and DJ length profiles, and Simpson's diversity index were used to evaluate the repertoires. The most abundant DNA sequence in the deep sequencing data was taken as the immunodominant clone. CDR3 amino acid sequences were checked for sharing between subjects and were compared against published repertoires and the VDJdb database. TCRdb applied fastp at Q25 and MiXCR to the public reads, then kept only in-frame beta chains. One record per CDR3 amino acid sequence lists the most common genes and DNA. What appears here as the V and J calls and clone size reflects TCRdb's work, not the paper's. The sample table contains 150,000 to 200,000 distinct CDR3 sequences; only one count was recorded for 45% to 55% of them. More than 0.95% of the sample belongs to the ten largest clones.

This sequence uses TRBV20-1 and TRBJ2-7, and TRBD2 aligns with 7 junction nucleotides. The sequenced sample was sorted CD4+, CD8+, or CD8+CD57+ T cells (not recorded which) from PBMCs. The TCR comes from a human donor with aplastic anemia. CDR3 reads: CSARGPGLHYEQYF. Here is the DNA: TGCAGTGCTAGAGGGCCGGGACTACACTACGAGCAGTACTTC.